This T cell receptor (beta chain) was obtained from a study of cytomegalovirus exposure and HLA in healthy donors. Study background: Unique TCRs from HLA-typed donors, 80 million to 90 million of them, were held in an early data release.

The CDR3 sequence is 16 residues long. Germline V gene data show CDR1 as SGHDN and CDR2 as FVKESK. The junction had 9 bases not matched to a gene; V was cut back by 5 bases and J by 1 base. Of note for this clone: Antigen unknown.

13 Jbeta primers and 60 Vbeta primers were used for the PCR. Assay: immunoSEQ multiplex PCR; the TCRdb copy retains only in-frame clones and omits some. The sample has about 37,000 clones; around 68% are singletons. Study-level findings and limits: There were 150 to 200 TCR beta chains listed as cytomegalovirus-associated. Prior analysis indicated that the majority of TCR beta V segments exhibited productivity approximately 90% or approximately 30% of the time. The study carried out a later analysis of TCR beta sequences. It associated around 17,000 of them with specific HLA alleles at a false discovery rate of 0.05.

The sequencing input was PBMCs. The chain links TRBV14 to TRBJ1-1, with 8 bases identical to TRBD1. The TCR originated in a man aged 35 to 55 in good health and CMV-seronegative. The CDR3 region has the DNA TGTGCCAGCAGCATCATCTGGGGGACAGGGAACACTGAAGCTTTCTTT. It is translated as CASSIIWGTGNTEAFF. The complete variable domain, with remaining parts taken from reference TRBV14 and TRBJ1-1, reads EAGVTQFPSHSVIEKGQTVTLRCDPISGHDNLYWYRRVMGKEIKFLLHFVKESKQDESGMPNNRFLAERTGGTYSTLKVQPAELEDSGVYFCASSIIWGTGNTEAFFGQGTRLTVV.